These T cell receptor beta chains were read from a single sample in a study of Ad26.COV2.S vaccination and SARS-CoV-2 variants. Repertoires were generated with immunoSEQ multiplex PCR, while TCRdb's copy carries only in-frame clones and drops some. The sample has some 350,000 clones, 85% seen once; the top ten hold around 3%. The sequenced sample was peripheral blood, obtained in a trial of Ad26.COV2.S vaccine versus placebo. These receptors came from a person aged 18-65 years who received the Ad26.COV2.S COVID-19 vaccine or a placebo. The CDR3 runs from the conserved cysteine through the conserved F or W.

J gene,V gene,CDR3 protein
TRBJ2-1,TRBV3-1/TRBV3-2,CASSRGRSARGGDNEQFF
TRBJ1-2,TRBV9,CASSGAPDRRIYGYTF
TRBJ2-7,TRBV4-3,CASSQDFRDREEQYF
TRBJ2-3,TRBV5-4,CASSLDVAGSDTQYF
TRBJ2-1,TRBV19,CAIQKGGGRNNEQFF
TRBJ2-2,TRBV7-9,CASSPGTVVGELFF
TRBJ1-1,TRBV27,CASTAGRAEAFF
TRBJ2-7,TRBV7-9,CASSQRTGNSYEQYF
TRBJ2-1,TRBV5-6,CASIMRTQATSYNEQFF
TRBJ2-1,TRBV7-2,CASSPRTSGDPYNEQFF
TRBJ1-6,TRBV6-5,CASSVFGRSDTPLHF
TRBJ2-1,TRBV5-1,CASSPPTGKTYNEQFF
TRBJ2-1,TRBV5-4,CASSFGGGNNEQFF
TRBJ2-5,TRBV9,CASTESGFQETQYF
TRBJ2-7,TRBV27,CASSQDREKEQYF
TRBJ1-2,TRBV5-5,CASSLAGVGYTGYTF
TRBJ1-1,TRBV30,CAWSVTWETEAFF
TRBJ2-1,TRBV5-5,CASSFDRGNEQFF
TRBJ1-1,TRBV10-3,CAISSLDRATEAFF
TRBJ2-2,TRBV25-1,CASSARTDSTGELFF
TRBJ2-7,TRBV18,CASSLRIVGGLAGDTYEQYF
TRBJ1-1,TRBV10-2,CASRDRVNTEAFF
TRBJ2-7,TRBV4-2,CASSLLSGRSSYEQYF
TRBJ1-6,TRBV5-6,CASSSLYKPSRKRNSPLHF
TRBJ1-4,TRBV9,CASSVGGVREKLFF
TRBJ2-1,TRBV28,CASSFRTSGRANKQFF
TRBJ2-7,TRBV6-2/TRBV6-3,CASSYEAGRYEQYF
TRBJ2-2,TRBV30,CAWSVVRGAGELFF
TRBJ2-5,TRBV7-8,CASSLPGGRETQYF
TRBJ1-6,TRBV27,CASSSRGNLISPLHF
TRBJ1-2,TRBV5-1,CASSLEGQGHYGYTF
TRBJ1-1,TRBV6-5,CASQRQANTEAFF
TRBJ1-5,TRBV6-2/TRBV6-3,CASSTRQGGYQPQHF
TRBJ1-5,TRBV28,CASTLSPGQTYSNQPQHF
TRBJ1-5,TRBV4-3,CASSQDLYQPQHF
TRBJ1-1,TRBV15,CATSRGDSTEAFF
TRBJ2-5,TRBV6-6,CAEPPGARGGETQYF
TRBJ1-2,TRBV5-6,CASSLVTGTGGYGYTF
TRBJ1-2,TRBV5-3,CARVSTGTKYGYTF
TRBJ2-3,TRBV7-2,CASSLISGSPSPDTQYF
TRBJ1-5,TRBV19,CASRPRDRVSNQPQHF
TRBJ1-1,TRBV28,CASSPGTGDLEAFF
TRBJ2-2,TRBV6-2/TRBV6-3,CASSPQRNTGELFF
TRBJ2-6,TRBV12-5,CASGAPGTGNRSGANVLTF
TRBJ2-7,TRBV5-4,CASSPVRGMGEQYF